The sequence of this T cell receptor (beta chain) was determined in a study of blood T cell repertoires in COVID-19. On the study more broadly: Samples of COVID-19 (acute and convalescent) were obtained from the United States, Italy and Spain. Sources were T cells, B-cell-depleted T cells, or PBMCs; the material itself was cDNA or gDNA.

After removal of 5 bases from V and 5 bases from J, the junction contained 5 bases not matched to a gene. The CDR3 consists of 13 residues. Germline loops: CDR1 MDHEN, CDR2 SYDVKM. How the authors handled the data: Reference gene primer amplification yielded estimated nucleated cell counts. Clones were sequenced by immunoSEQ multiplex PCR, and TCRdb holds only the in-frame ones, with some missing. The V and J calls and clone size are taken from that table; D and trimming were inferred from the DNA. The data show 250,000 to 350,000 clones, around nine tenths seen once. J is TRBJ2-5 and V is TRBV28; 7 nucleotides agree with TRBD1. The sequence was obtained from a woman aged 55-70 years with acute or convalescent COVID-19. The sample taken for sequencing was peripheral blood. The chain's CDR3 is CASSRQGWETQYF. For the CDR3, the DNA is TGTGCCAGCAGTCGACAGGGTTGGGAGACCCAGTACTTC.